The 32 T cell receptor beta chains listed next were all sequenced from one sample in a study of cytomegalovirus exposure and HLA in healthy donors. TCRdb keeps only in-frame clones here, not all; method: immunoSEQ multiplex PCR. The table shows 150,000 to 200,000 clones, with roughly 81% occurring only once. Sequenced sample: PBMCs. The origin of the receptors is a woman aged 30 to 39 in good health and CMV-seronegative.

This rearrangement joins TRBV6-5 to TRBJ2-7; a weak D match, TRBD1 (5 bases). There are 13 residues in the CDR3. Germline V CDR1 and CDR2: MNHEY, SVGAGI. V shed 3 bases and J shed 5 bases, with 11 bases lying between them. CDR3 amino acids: CASSYERGHEQYF. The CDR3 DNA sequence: TGTGCCAGCAGTTATGAAAGGGGCCACGAGCAGTACTTC.

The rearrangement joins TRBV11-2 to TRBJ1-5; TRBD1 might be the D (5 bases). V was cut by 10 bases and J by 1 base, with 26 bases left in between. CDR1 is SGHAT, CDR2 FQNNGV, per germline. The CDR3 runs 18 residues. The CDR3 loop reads CAIDCGRGASDSNQPQHF. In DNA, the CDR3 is TGTGCCATCGATTGTGGAAGGGGCGCCTCTGACAGCAATCAGCCCCAGCATTTT.

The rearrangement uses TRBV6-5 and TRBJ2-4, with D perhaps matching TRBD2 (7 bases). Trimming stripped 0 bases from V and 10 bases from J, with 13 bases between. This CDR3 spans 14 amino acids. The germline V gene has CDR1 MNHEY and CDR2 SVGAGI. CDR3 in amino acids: CASSYSRRGGIQYF. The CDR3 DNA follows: TGTGCCAGCAGTTACTCGAGGAGGGGGGGGATTCAGTACTTC.

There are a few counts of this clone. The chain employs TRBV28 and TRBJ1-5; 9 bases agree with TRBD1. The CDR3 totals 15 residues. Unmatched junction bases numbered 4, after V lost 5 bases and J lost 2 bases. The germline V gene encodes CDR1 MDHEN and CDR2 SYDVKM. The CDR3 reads CASSTHRGRNQPQHF. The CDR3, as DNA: TGTGCCAGCAGTACCCACAGGGGGCGCAATCAGCCCCAGCATTTT.

The CDR3 loop reads CASSEGGRSEKLFF. CDR3 coding DNA: TGTGCCAGCAGTGAAGGTGGGAGGAGTGAAAAACTGTTTTTT. This chain uses TRBV2 with TRBJ1-4; D is ambiguous. The CDR3 runs to 14 residues. Germline V gives CDR1 SNHLY, CDR2 FYNNEI. V was cut by 1 base and J by 7 bases, with 10 bases left in between.

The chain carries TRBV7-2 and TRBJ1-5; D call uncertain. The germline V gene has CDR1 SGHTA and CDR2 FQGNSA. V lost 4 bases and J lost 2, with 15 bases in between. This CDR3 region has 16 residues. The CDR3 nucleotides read TGTGCCAGCAGCTCCTATACAGTGTCGGGCAATCAGCCCCAGCATTTT. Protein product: CASSSYTVSGNQPQHF.

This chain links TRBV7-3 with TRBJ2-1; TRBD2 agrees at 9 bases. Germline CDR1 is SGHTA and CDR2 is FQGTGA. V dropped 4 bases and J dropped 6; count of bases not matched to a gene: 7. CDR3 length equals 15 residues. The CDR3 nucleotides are TGTGCCAGCAGCTCCCCCGGCGGGGGGGCCAATGAGCAGTTCTTC. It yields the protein CASSSPGGGANEQFF.

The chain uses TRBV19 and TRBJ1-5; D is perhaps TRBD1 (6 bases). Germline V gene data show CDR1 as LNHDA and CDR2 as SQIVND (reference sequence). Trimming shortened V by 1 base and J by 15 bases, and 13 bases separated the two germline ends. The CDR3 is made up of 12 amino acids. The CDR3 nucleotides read TGTGCCAGTAGTATAGGCCAGGGGTCTCTGCATTTT. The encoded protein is CASSIGQGSLHF.

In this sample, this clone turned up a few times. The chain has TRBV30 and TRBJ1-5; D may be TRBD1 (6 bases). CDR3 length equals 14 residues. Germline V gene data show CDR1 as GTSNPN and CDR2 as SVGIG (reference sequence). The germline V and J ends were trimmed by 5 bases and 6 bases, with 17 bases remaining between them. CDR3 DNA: TGTGCCTGGGCGGGGGGGCAGGGAATTCAGCCCCAGCATTTT. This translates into CAWAGGQGIQPQHF.

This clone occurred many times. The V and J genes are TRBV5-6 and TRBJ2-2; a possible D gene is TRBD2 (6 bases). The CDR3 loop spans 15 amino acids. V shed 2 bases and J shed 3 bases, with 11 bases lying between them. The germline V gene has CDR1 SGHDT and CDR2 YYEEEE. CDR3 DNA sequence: TGTGCCAGCAGCTTCGAAGGGACTTACACCGGGGAGCTGTTTTTT. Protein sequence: CASSFEGTYTGELFF.

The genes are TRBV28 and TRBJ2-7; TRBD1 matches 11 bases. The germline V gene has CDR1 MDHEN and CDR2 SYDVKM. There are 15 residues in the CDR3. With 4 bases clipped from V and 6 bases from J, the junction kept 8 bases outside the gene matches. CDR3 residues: CASSSTGTGGIEQYF. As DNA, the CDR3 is TGTGCCAGCAGTTCTACCGGGACAGGGGGTATCGAGCAGTACTTC. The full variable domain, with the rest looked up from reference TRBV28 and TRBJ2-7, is DVKVTQSSRYLVKRTGEKVFLECVQDMDHENMFWYRQDPGLGLRLIYFSYDVKMKEKGDIPEGYSVSREKKERFSLILESASTNQTSMYLCASSSTGTGGIEQYFGPGTRLTVT.

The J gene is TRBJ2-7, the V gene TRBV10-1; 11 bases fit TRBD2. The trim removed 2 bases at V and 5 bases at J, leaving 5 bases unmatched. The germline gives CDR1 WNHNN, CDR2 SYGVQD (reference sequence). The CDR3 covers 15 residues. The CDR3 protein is CASSEPGTSGNEQYF. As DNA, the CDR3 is TGCGCCAGCAGTGAGCCGGGGACTAGCGGAAACGAGCAGTACTTC.

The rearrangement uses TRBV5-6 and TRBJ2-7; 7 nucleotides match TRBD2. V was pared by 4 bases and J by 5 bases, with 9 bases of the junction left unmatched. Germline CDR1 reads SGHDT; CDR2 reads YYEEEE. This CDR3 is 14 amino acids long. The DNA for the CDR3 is TGTGCCAGCAGCCGTTATGACCGGGGGGACGAGCAGTACTTC. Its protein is CASSRYDRGDEQYF. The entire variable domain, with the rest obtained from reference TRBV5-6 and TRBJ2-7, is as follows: DAGVTQSPTHLIKTRGQQVTLRCSPKSGHDTVSWYQQALGQGPQFIFQYYEEEERQRGNFPDRFSGHQFPNYSSELNVNALLLGDSALYLCASSRYDRGDEQYFGPGTRLTVT.

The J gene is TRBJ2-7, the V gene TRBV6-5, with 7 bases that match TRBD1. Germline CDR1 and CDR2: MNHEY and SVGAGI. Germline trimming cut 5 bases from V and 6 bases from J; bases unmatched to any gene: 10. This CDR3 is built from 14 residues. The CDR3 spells CASSNRGMGAEQYF. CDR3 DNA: TGTGCCAGCAGTAACAGGGGTATGGGCGCCGAGCAGTACTTC.

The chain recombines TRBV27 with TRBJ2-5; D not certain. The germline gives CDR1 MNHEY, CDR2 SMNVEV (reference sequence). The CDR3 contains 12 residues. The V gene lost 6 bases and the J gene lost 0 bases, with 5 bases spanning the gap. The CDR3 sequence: CASSPNQETQYF. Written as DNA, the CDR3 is TGTGCCAGCAGCCCAAACCAAGAGACCCAGTACTTC.

CDR3 region: CASNEFTGELFF. The CDR3 region has the DNA TGTGCCAGCAACGAGTTCACCGGGGAGCTGTTTTTT. J is TRBJ2-2 and V is TRBV6-6, with D unresolved. Looked up from germline, CDR1 is MNHNY and CDR2 is SVGAGI (reference sequence). The V end was cut by 7 bases, the J end by 4 bases, with 7 bases between. The CDR3 is 12 residues long.

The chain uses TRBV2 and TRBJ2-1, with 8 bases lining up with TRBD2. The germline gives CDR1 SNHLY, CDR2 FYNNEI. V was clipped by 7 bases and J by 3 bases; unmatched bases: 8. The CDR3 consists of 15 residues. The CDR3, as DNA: TGTGCCAGCATCACAAGCGGGAGCGTCTACAATGAGCAGTTCTTC. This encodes CASITSGSVYNEQFF.

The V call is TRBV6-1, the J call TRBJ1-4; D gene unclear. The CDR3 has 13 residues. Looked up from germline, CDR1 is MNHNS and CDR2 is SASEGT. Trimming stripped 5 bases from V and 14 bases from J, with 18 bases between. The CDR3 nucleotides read TGTGCCAGCAGTACAACAGCGACGGGAAACCTGTTTTTT. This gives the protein CASSTTATGNLFF.

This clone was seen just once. The CDR3 bases are TGCGCCAGCAGCTCAAGACTAGCGGGGGGCGAACAGACCCAGTACTTC. This translates into CASSSRLAGGEQTQYF. The rearrangement uses TRBV5-1 and TRBJ2-5; 13 bases map to TRBD2. The length of the CDR3 is 16 residues. V was clipped by 3 bases and J by 6 bases; unmatched bases: 8. Germline CDR1 SGHRS, CDR2 YFSETQ.

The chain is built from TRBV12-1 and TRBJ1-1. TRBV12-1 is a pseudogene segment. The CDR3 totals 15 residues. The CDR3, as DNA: TGTGCCAGCAGCTTTGAGTCGGGAGGGAACACTGAAGCTTTCTTT. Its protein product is CASSFESGGNTEAFF.

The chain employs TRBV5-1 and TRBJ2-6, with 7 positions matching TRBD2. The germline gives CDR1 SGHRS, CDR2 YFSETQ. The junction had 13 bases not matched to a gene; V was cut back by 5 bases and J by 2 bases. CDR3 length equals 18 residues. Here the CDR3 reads CASSSKDGRITGANVLTF. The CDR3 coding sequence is TGCGCCAGCAGTAGCAAGGACGGGAGGATCACTGGGGCCAACGTCCTGACTTTC.

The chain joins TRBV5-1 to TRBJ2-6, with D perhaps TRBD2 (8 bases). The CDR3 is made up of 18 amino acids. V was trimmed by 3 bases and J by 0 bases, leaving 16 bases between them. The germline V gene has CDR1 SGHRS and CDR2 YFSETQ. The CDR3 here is CASSYQGGTSSGANVLTF. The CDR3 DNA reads TGCGCCAGCAGCTACCAGGGGGGGACTAGCTCTGGGGCCAACGTCCTGACTTTC. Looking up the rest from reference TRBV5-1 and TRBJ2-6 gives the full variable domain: KAGVTQTPRYLIKTRGQQVTLSCSPISGHRSVSWYQQTPGQGLQFLFEYFSETQRNKGNFPGRFSGRQFSNSRSEMNVSTLELGDSALYLCASSYQGGTSSGANVLTFGAGSRLTVL.

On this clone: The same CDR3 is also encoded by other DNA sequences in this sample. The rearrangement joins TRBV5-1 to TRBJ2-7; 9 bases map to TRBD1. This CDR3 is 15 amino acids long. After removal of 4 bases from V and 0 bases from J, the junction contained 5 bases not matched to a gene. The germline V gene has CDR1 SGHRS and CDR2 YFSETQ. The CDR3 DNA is TGCGCCAGCAGCAGAGACAGGGGGAGCTCCTACGAGCAGTACTTC. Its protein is CASSRDRGSSYEQYF.

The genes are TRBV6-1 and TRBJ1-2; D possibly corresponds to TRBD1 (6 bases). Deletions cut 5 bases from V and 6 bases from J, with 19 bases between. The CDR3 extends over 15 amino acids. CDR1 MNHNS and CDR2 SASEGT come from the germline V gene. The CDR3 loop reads CASSPLGQGHHGYTF. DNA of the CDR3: TGTGCCAGCAGTCCCCTCGGCCAGGGACACCATGGCTACACCTTC.

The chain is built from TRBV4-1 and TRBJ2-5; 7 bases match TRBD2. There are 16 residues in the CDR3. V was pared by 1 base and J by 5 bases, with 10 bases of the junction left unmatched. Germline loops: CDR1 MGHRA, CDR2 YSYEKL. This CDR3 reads CASSQAAAGPPETQYF. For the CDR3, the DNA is TGCGCCAGCAGCCAAGCGGCAGCGGGACCTCCGGAGACCCAGTACTTC.

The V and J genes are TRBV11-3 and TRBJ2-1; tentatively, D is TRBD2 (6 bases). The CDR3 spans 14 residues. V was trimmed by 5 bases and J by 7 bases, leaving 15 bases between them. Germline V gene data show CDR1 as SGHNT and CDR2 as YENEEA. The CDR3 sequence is CASSPEGEVNEQFF. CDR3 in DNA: TGTGCCAGCAGCCCCGAAGGGGAGGTTAATGAGCAGTTCTTC.

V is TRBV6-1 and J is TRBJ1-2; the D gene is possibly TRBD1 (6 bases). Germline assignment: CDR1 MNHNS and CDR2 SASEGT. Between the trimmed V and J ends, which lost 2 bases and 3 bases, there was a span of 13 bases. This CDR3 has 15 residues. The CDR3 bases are TGTGCCAGCAGTGAATCGGCGGACAGTTACTATGGCTACACCTTC. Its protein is CASSESADSYYGYTF.

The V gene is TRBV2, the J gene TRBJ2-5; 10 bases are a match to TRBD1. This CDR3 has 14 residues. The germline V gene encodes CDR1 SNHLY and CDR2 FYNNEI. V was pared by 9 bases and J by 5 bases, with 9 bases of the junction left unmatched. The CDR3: CASSRDRGKETQYF. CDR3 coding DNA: TGTGCCAGTTCCCGGGACAGGGGAAAGGAGACCCAGTACTTC.

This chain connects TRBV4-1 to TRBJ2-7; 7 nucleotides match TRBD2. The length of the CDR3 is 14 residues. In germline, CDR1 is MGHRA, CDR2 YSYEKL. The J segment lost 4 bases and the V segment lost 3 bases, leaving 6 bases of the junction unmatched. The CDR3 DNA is TGCGCCAGCAGCCATCGAGCGGGGTCTTACGAGCAGTACTTC. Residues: CASSHRAGSYEQYF.

The CDR3 protein is CAWAKWDSDYNEQFF. CDR3 in DNA: TGTGCCTGGGCCAAGTGGGACAGTGATTACAATGAGCAGTTCTTC. This chain connects TRBV30 to TRBJ2-1, with TRBD1 matching over 7 bases. The CDR3 is 15 amino acids. In germline, CDR1 is GTSNPN, CDR2 SVGIG (reference sequence). The V gene end was trimmed by 5 bases and the J gene end by 4 bases; junction bases not matched to a gene: 11.

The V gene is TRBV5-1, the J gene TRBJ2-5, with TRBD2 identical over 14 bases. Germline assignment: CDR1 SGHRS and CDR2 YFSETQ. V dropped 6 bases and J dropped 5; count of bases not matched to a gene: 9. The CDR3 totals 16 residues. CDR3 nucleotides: TGCGCCAGCACGGTTGGGACTAGCGGGAGCTACGAGACCCAGTACTTC. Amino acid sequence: CASTVGTSGSYETQYF.

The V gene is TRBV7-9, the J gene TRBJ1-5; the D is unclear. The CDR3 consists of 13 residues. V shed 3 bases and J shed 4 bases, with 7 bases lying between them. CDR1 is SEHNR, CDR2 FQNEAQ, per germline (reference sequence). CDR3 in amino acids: CASSLDSNQPQHF. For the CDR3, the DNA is TGTGCCAGCAGCTTGGACTCTAATCAGCCCCAGCATTTT.